Below, 6 T cell receptor beta chains from the same sample are listed, as sequenced in a study of control samples from healthy donors and cancer patients. Repertoires were generated with immunoSEQ multiplex PCR, while TCRdb's copy carries only in-frame clones and drops some. The sample lists more than 85,000 clones, more than 75% occurring once. The sequenced material came from PBMCs. The source is a woman aged 60-70 years with lung cancer.

This clone was seen just once. The chain uses TRBV5-1 and TRBJ2-5, with D maybe TRBD1 (5 bases). From germline, CDR1 is SGHRS and CDR2 YFSETQ. The V and J ends lost 3 bases and 4 bases respectively, with 13 bases between them. The CDR3 covers 14 residues. CDR3 protein: CASSSSGFGETQYF. As DNA, the CDR3 is TGCGCCAGCAGCTCGTCAGGGTTCGGAGAGACCCAGTACTTC. Combining the CDR3 with reference TRBV5-1 and TRBJ2-5 gives the whole variable domain KAGVTQTPRYLIKTRGQQVTLSCSPISGHRSVSWYQQTPGQGLQFLFEYFSETQRNKGNFPGRFSGRQFSNSRSEMNVSTLELGDSALYLCASSSSGFGETQYFGPGTRLLVL.

This clone appeared a few times. The chain carries TRBV2 and TRBJ2-7; 8 bases are shared with TRBD1. J lost 4 bases, V lost 6 bases, and 5 bases had no gene match. The CDR3 is 13 amino acids. Germline CDR1 reads SNHLY; CDR2 reads FYNNEI. In DNA, the CDR3 is TGTGCCAGCAGGAACCAGGGGGCATACGAGCAGTACTTC. Translation: CASRNQGAYEQYF.

J is TRBJ2-1 and V is TRBV7-9; D perhaps matches TRBD2 (5 bases). V lost 5 bases and J 4 bases, leaving 9 bases between the germline ends. The V gene's germline CDR1 is SEHNR and CDR2 FQNEAQ (reference sequence). This CDR3 contains 13 residues. The CDR3 sequence is CASSLGRYNEQFF. The CDR3, as DNA: TGTGCCAGCAGCCTAGGGAGATACAATGAGCAGTTCTTC.

This chain uses TRBV1 with TRBJ1-5; the table's TRBD1 call for D was not verified on the DNA. TRBV1 is a known pseudogene. The CDR3 has 16 amino acids. This CDR3 is CTSSQDLSGSNQPQHF. The CDR3 DNA is TGCACCAGCAGCCAAGATCTTTCAGGCAGCAATCAGCCCCAGCATTTT.

J is TRBJ2-7 and V is TRBV12-3 or TRBV12-4; D is perhaps TRBD2 (5 bases). V was pared by 6 bases and J by 2 bases, with 8 bases between. The CDR3 totals 12 residues. The CDR3 sequence: CASSLGTYEQYF. DNA for the CDR3: TGTGCCAGCAGCCTCGGGACCTACGAGCAGTACTTC.

This clone came up once. CDR3 amino acids: CASSILGLAGYNEQFF. CDR3 nucleotide sequence: TGTGCCAGTAGTATCCTAGGACTAGCGGGCTACAATGAGCAGTTCTTC. The chain employs TRBV19 and TRBJ2-1; 11 bases are shared with TRBD2. The CDR3 extends over 16 amino acids. CDR1 and CDR2 (germline): LNHDA, SQIVND (reference sequence). V lost 3 bases to trimming and J lost 3 bases; unmatched junction nucleotides: 4.